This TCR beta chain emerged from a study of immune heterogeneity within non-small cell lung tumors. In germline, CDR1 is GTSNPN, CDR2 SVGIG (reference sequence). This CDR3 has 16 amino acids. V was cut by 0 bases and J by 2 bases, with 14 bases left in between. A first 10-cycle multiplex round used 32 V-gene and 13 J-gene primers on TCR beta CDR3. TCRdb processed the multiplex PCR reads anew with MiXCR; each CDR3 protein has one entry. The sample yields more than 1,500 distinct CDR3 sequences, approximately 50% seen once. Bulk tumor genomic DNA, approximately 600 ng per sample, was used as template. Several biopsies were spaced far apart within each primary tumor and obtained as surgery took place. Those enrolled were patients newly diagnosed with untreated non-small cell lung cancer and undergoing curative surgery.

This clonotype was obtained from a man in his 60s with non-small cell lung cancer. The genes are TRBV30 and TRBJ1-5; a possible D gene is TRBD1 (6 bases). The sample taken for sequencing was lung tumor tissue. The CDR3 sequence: CAWSVQAGVGNQPQHF. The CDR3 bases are TGTGCCTGGAGTGTACAGGCAGGGGTTGGCAATCAGCCCCAGCATTTT.